The entry below gives a single TCR beta chain sequence along with its context. Its antigen is not identified. The junction had 7 bases not matched to a gene; V was cut back by 0 bases and J by 4 bases. Germline loops: CDR1 MGHRA, CDR2 YSYEKL. The length of the CDR3 is 17 residues. PCR primers comprised 60 Vbeta and 13 Jbeta primers. Produced via immunoSEQ multiplex PCR; TCRdb's table is partial and in-frame only. The table lists about 190,000 clones, about 88% of them singletons. These data are taken from a study of cytomegalovirus exposure and HLA in healthy donors. Study-level points and caveats: About 87% or about 30% of the time was how often most TCR beta V segments were productive, according to an earlier analysis. Sequencing had likely introduced a cluster of highly shared sequence variants as an artifact.

This rearrangement joins TRBV4-1 to TRBJ2-1, with TRBD2 identical over 9 bases. The origin of this receptor is a woman aged 18-29 years in good health and CMV-seronegative. The specimen was PBMCs. CDR3 loop: CASSQDGLATAYNEQFF. The CDR3 coding sequence is TGCGCCAGCAGCCAAGATGGACTAGCGACCGCGTACAATGAGCAGTTCTTC.